This T cell receptor beta chain emerged from a study of T cell repertoires in cytomegalovirus infection. The V gene's germline CDR1 is SEHNR and CDR2 FQNEAQ (reference sequence). The V gene end was trimmed by 0 bases and the J gene end by 4 bases; junction bases not matched to a gene: 2. The CDR3 has 15 residues. TCRdb redid the calling of the reads with MiXCR, one entry per CDR3 protein. The sample lists 150,000 to 190,000 distinct CDR3 sequences, roughly a quarter occurring once. The chain has TRBV7-9 and TRBJ2-7; 11 bases align to TRBD2. Sequencing used PBMCs. The sequence was obtained from a human donor in good health (CMV status not recorded). Some clones in this sample may be carry-over from other donors' samples. CDR3 in amino acids: CASSLAASGRYEQYF. The CDR3 nucleotides read TGTGCCAGCAGCTTAGCGGCTAGCGGGAGGTACGAGCAGTACTTC.